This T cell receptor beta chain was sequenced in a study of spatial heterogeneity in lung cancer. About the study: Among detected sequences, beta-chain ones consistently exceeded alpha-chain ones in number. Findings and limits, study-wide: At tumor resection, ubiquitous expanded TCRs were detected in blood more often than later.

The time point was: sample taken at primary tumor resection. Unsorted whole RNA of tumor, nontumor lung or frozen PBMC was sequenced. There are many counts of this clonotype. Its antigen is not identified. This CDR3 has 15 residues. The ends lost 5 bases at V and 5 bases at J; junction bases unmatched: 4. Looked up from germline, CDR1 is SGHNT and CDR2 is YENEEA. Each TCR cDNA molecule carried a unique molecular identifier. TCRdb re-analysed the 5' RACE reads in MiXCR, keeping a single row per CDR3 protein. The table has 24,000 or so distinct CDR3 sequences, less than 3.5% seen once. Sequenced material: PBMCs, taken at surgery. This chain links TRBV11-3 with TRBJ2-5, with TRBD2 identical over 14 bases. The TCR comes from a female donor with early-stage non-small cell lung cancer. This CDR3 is CASSLGLAGGETQYF. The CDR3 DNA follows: TGTGCCAGCAGCCTAGGACTAGCGGGGGGTGAGACCCAGTACTTC.